The clone carrying this T cell receptor beta chain came up a few times. The second PCR ran roughly 7 to 12 cycles with a sample-barcoded 5' primer and J-beta primers. In TCRdb, the 5' RACE reads were re-called with MiXCR into one record per CDR3 protein. This sample yields 1.5 million or so distinct CDR3 sequences, of which around two fifths are seen a single time; under 8% belongs to the top ten. V lost 7 bases to trimming and J lost 0 bases; unmatched junction nucleotides: 3. This CDR3 comprises 14 residues. Germline CDR1 DFQATT, CDR2 SNEGSKA (reference sequence). The entry originates in a study of blood T cells in healthy people across ages.

Input material: blood. The chain recombines TRBV20-1 with TRBJ2-1, with 10 bases lining up with TRBD1. The TCR comes from a young woman in good health. CDR3 loop: CSVGQGGSYNEQFF. For the CDR3, the DNA is TGCAGTGTCGGACAGGGGGGCTCCTACAATGAGCAGTTCTTC.